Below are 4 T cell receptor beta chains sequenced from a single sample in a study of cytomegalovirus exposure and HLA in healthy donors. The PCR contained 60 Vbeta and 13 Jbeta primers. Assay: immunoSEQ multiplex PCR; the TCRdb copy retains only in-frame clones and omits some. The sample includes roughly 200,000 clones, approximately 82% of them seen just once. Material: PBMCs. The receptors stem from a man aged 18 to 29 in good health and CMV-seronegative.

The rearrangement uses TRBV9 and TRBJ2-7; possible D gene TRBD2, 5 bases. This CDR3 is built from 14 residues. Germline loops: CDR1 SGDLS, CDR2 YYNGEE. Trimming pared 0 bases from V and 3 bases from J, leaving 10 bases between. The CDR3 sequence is CASSVGWGDYEQYF. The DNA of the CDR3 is TGTGCCAGCAGCGTAGGGTGGGGAGACTACGAGCAGTACTTC.

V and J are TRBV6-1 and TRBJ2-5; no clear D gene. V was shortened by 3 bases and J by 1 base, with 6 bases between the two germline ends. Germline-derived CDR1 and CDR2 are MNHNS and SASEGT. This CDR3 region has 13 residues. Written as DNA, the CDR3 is TGTGCCAGCAGTGAGCGTATCCAAGAGACCCAGTACTTC. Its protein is CASSERIQETQYF.

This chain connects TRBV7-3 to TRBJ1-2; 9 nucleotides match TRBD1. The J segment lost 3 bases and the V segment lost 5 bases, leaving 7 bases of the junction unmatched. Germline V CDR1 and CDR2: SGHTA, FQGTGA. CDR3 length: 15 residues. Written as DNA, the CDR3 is TGTGCCAGCAGCCCCGGGACAGGGTTTTACTATGGCTACACCTTC. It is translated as CASSPGTGFYYGYTF.

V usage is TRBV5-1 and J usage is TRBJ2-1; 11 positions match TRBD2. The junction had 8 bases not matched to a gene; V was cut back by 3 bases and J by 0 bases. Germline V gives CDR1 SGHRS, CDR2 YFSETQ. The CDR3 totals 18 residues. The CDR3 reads CASSSGTSGFSSYNEQFF. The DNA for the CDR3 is TGCGCCAGCAGCTCCGGGACTAGCGGCTTTAGCTCCTACAATGAGCAGTTCTTC.